This T cell receptor (beta chain) was retrieved from a study of vaccination effects on CD4 cells after COVID-19. The assay was immunoSEQ multiplex PCR, and TCRdb's table has in-frame clones only and misses some. The data hold tens of thousands of clones, with over 70% observed a single time. Subsequent to a culture period of more than 9 days, CD4+ T cells were isolated. Two-dose vaccination with either BNT162b2 or mRNA-1273 was given to the participants. CDR1 SEHNR and CDR2 FQNEAQ come from the germline V gene (reference sequence). The CDR3 is 14 residues long. Trimming stripped 2 bases from V and 5 bases from J, with 12 bases between. On this clone: Its antigen remains unidentified.

The sequence came from a human donor who received a COVID-19 vaccine. This sequence joins TRBV7-9 and TRBJ1-1; D gene uncertain. Specimen: CD4+ T cells from PBMCs cultured without peptide, collected after COVID-19 vaccination. The CDR3 loop is CASSLRGFRTEAFF. The CDR3 nucleotides read TGTGCCAGCAGCTTACGGGGTTTTAGGACTGAAGCTTTCTTT.